These 29 T cell receptor beta chains originate from one sample sequenced in a study of response to subunit inactivated influenza vaccine. Using its own MiXCR run on the RT-PCR reads, TCRdb lists one record per CDR3 protein. This sample has approximately 500,000 distinct CDR3 sequences; 12% to 15% occur once, and the top ten carry roughly 10%. The sequencing here drew on PBMCs from blood, taken 11 to 12 days after vaccination. All receptors come from a man in his fifties who received an inactivated influenza vaccine.

This clonotype was counted between two and nine times. This chain joins TRBV7-9 and TRBJ2-3; D possibly corresponds to TRBD1 (5 bases). The V end lost 1 base, the J end lost 0 bases, and 11 bases lay between the germline ends. This CDR3 region has 16 residues. Per the germline V gene, CDR1 is SEHNR and CDR2 is FQNEAQ (reference sequence). The CDR3 is CASSLGRTISTDTQYF. The CDR3 nucleotides are TGTGCCAGCAGCTTAGGGCGGACAATTAGCACAGATACGCAGTATTTT. The entire variable domain, with the rest obtained from reference TRBV7-9 and TRBJ2-3, is as follows: DTGVSQNPRHKITKRGQNVTFRCDPISEHNRLYWYRQTLGQGPEFLTYFQNEAQLEKSRLLSDRFSAERPKGSFSTLEIQRTEQGDSAMYLCASSLGRTISTDTQYFGPGTRLTVL.

J is TRBJ2-2 and V is TRBV18, with 12 bases fitting TRBD1. The CDR3 consists of 17 residues. V shed 3 bases, J shed 4 bases, and the junction held 6 bases outside the gene matches. Germline V gene lookup returns CDR1 KGHSH and CDR2 LQKENI. The DNA for the CDR3 is TGTGCCAGCTCACCCGTCCCGGGACAGGGGGCCACCGGGGAGCTGTTTTTT. Translated: CASSPVPGQGATGELFF.

The chain combines TRBV20-1 with TRBJ2-5; 10 nucleotides align to TRBD2. Germline V CDR1 and CDR2: DFQATT, SNEGSKA (reference sequence). V lost 6 bases and J lost 4; bases outside the gene matches: 5. The CDR3 has 13 amino acids. The CDR3 is CSASGGGAETQYF. The CDR3 region has the DNA TGCAGTGCGAGCGGGGGGGGCGCAGAGACCCAGTACTTC.

The chain links TRBV19 to TRBJ2-4, with a possible D match to TRBD1 (6 bases). Germline V gene sequence: CDR1 LNHDA, CDR2 SQIVND (reference sequence). V was pared by 5 bases and J by 0 bases, with 17 bases between. The CDR3 totals 17 residues. This chain's CDR3 is CASSLAGTPLAKNIQYF. The CDR3 nucleotides read TGTGCCAGTAGTCTCGCCGGGACACCTCTAGCCAAAAACATTCAGTACTTC.

In this sample, this clonotype turned up many times. The V and J genes are TRBV29-1 and TRBJ1-1; the D gene is possibly TRBD1 (6 bases). The CDR3 sequence is 14 residues long. Germline V gives CDR1 SQVTM, CDR2 ANQGSEA. V shed 6 bases and J shed 1 base, with 15 bases lying between them. This CDR3 reads CSVENRVSNTEAFF. The DNA for the CDR3 is TGCAGCGTCGAAAACAGGGTTTCGAACACTGAAGCTTTCTTT.

The V gene is TRBV7-9, the J gene TRBJ1-1; no firm D call. Trimming cost V 0 bases and J 11 bases, with 10 bases left between them. This CDR3 has 12 residues. Germline loops: CDR1 SEHNR, CDR2 FQNEAQ (reference sequence). The CDR3 protein is CASSLASYMAFF. Here the CDR3 DNA reads TGTGCCAGCAGCTTAGCTAGTTATATGGCTTTCTTT.

CDR3 nucleotides: TGTGCCAGCCGGGACAGGCGCTACGAGCAGTACTTC. The encoded protein is CASRDRRYEQYF. The J gene is TRBJ2-7, the V gene TRBV6-2 or TRBV6-3; 8 bases map to TRBD1. Germline V lookup: CDR1 MNHEY, CDR2 SVGEGT. This CDR3 has 12 residues. V lost 8 bases and J lost 3; bases outside the gene matches: 3.

This clonotype turned up a few times. V usage is TRBV4-2 and J usage is TRBJ2-2; 12 positions match TRBD2. This CDR3 region has 18 residues. Germline CDR1 and CDR2: LGHNA and YNFKEQ. The V segment lost 1 base and the J segment 6 bases; nucleotides outside the gene matches: 9. CDR3 in amino acids: CASSQVRVGLAGSGELFF. In DNA form, the CDR3 reads TGTGCCAGCAGCCAAGTTAGGGTAGGACTAGCGGGATCCGGGGAGCTGTTTTTT.

J is TRBJ2-1 and V is TRBV12-3 or TRBV12-4, with D tentatively TRBD1 or TRBD2 (5 bases each). V was pared by 5 bases and J by 5 bases, with 19 bases between. This CDR3 has 16 amino acids. CDR3 nucleotide sequence: TGTGCCAGCAGTCCACCGGGACGGCTCCTCCACAATGAGCAGTTCTTC. This translates into CASSPPGRLLHNEQFF.

This clonotype was seen more than once but under ten times. V usage is TRBV7-9 and J usage is TRBJ1-6, with D unresolved. The germline V gene has CDR1 SEHNR and CDR2 FQNEAQ (reference sequence). The ends were cut back, 0 bases at V and 5 bases at J, with 8 bases in the middle. The CDR3 is 15 amino acids. CDR3 sequence reads: CASSLAGADNSPLHF. The CDR3 DNA follows: TGTGCCAGCAGCTTAGCAGGCGCGGATAATTCACCCCTCCACTTT.

This clonotype was seen a handful of times. This may come from a read error, since a much larger clone is one base off. This chain links TRBV5-1 with TRBJ2-7, with 7 positions matching TRBD1. This CDR3 spans 13 amino acids. In germline, CDR1 is SGHRS, CDR2 YFSETQ. V was clipped by 3 bases and J by 0 bases; unmatched bases: 0. Written as DNA, the CDR3 is TGCGCCAGCAGCTGGGACAGCTCCTACGAGCAGTACTTC. Translated: CASSWDSSYEQYF. Full variable domain (missing parts from reference TRBV5-1 and TRBJ2-7): KAGVTQTPRYLIKTRGQQVTLSCSPISGHRSVSWYQQTPGQGLQFLFEYFSETQRNKGNFPGRFSGRQFSNSRSEMNVSTLELGDSALYLCASSWDSSYEQYFGPGTRLTVT.

The chain employs TRBV6-1 and TRBJ2-7; TRBD2 is a possible D gene (5 bases). Germline V gene lookup returns CDR1 MNHNS and CDR2 SASEGT. Between the trimmed V and J ends, which lost 6 bases and 6 bases, there was a span of 15 bases. The CDR3 loop spans 13 amino acids. The DNA for the CDR3 is TGTGCCAGCAGGAGGGAGACGCTTGGCGAGCAGTACTTC. This sequence encodes CASRRETLGEQYF.

The J gene is TRBJ2-5, the V gene TRBV2; D unclear. The germline gives CDR1 SNHLY, CDR2 FYNNEI. The CDR3 is made up of 11 amino acids. The V gene lost 6 bases and the J gene lost 1 base, with 3 bases spanning the gap. The CDR3: CASRVQETQYF. The CDR3 nucleotides are TGTGCCAGCAGGGTCCAAGAGACCCAGTACTTC.

This clonotype was counted ten times or more. J is TRBJ2-7 and V is TRBV27; TRBD2 is a possible D gene (5 bases). The CDR3 runs to 17 residues. V lost 4 bases and J 0 bases, leaving 19 bases between the germline ends. Germline loops: CDR1 MNHEY, CDR2 SMNVEV (reference sequence). DNA of the CDR3: TGTGCCAGCAGTTCATTAGGGTCCCCGGGGAGCTCCTACGAGCAGTACTTC. Encoded protein: CASSSLGSPGSSYEQYF.

The CDR3 nucleotides read TGCGCCAGCAGCCCTACGTGGGGCGTGAACACTGAAGCTTTCTTT. This codes for CASSPTWGVNTEAFF. The chain joins TRBV4-1 to TRBJ1-1; tentative D call: TRBD1 (5 bases). The CDR3 consists of 15 residues. The germline V gene encodes CDR1 MGHRA and CDR2 YSYEKL. Trimming cost V 4 bases and J 0 bases, with 12 bases left between them.

This clonotype was recorded a few times. The chain is built from TRBV12-3 or TRBV12-4 and TRBJ2-7; the match to TRBD1 covers 12 bases. CDR3 length equals 15 residues. Trimming cost V 6 bases and J 10 bases; bases outside gene matches: 13. DNA of the CDR3: TGTGCCAGCAGCCGGAACCGGGACAGGGGGCGTGGACAGTACTTC. Protein sequence: CASSRNRDRGRGQYF.

This clonotype was observed a few times. This chain connects TRBV6-1 to TRBJ2-2; D remains unclear. Germline V gives CDR1 MNHNS, CDR2 SASEGT. Trimming pared 9 bases from V and 5 bases from J, leaving 16 bases between. The CDR3 runs 14 residues. The CDR3 DNA is TGTGCCAGTCGAAGTGGTTATGGAACCGGGGAGCTGTTTTTT. This gives the protein CASRSGYGTGELFF.

This chain joins TRBV7-2 and TRBJ2-5, with 10 bases aligning to TRBD2. Germline CDR1 is SGHTA and CDR2 is FQGNSA. Trimming at V came to 6 bases and at J to 4 bases, leaving 8 bases not matched to a gene. This CDR3 is 15 amino acids long. CDR3 in DNA: TGTGCCAGCAGAGCGGGGGGGCTTTGGTCAGAGACCCAGTACTTC. Its translation: CASRAGGLWSETQYF.

This clonotype was counted a few times. The V gene is TRBV6-2 or TRBV6-3, the J gene TRBJ1-5; D remains ambiguous. This CDR3 region has 12 residues. V was clipped by 2 bases and J by 6 bases, with 5 bases between them. From germline, CDR1 is MNHEY and CDR2 SVGEGT. CDR3 coding DNA: TGTGCCAGCAGTTACGGGCTTCAGCCCCAGCATTTT. This sequence encodes CASSYGLQPQHF.

A few counts support this clonotype. It is likely a read error, because the conserved phenylalanine at the end of the CDR3 is missing. The chain carries TRBV18 and TRBJ2-1, with D possibly matching TRBD2 (6 bases). V was clipped by 7 bases and J by 2 bases, with 15 bases between them. The CDR3 consists of 15 residues. Germline CDR1 reads KGHSH; CDR2 reads LQKENI. The CDR3 nucleotides are TGTGCCAGCTTTTGGGGAGGAGGAACCTACAATGAGCAGTTCTTG. Its protein is CASFWGGGTYNEQFL.

The chain has TRBV5-1 and TRBJ2-7; D perhaps matches TRBD2 (6 bases). This CDR3 is 12 amino acids long. Trimming pared 9 bases from V and 7 bases from J, leaving 17 bases between. Germline-derived CDR1 and CDR2 are SGHRS and YFSETQ. This chain's CDR3 is CAISRVGGEQYF. The CDR3 coding sequence is TGCGCCATCAGTCGTGTCGGGGGTGAGCAGTACTTC. The variable domain in full, completed from reference TRBV5-1 and TRBJ2-7, reads KAGVTQTPRYLIKTRGQQVTLSCSPISGHRSVSWYQQTPGQGLQFLFEYFSETQRNKGNFPGRFSGRQFSNSRSEMNVSTLELGDSALYLCAISRVGGEQYFGPGTRLTVT.

This chain joins TRBV6-5 and TRBJ2-2; 8 bases line up with TRBD2. The CDR3 runs to 15 residues. The V and J ends lost 2 bases and 8 bases, in that order; junction bases with no gene match: 7. Per germline, CDR1 MNHEY and CDR2 SVGAGI. As DNA, the CDR3 is TGTGCCAGCAGTTACATACGGGAGGGCCTGGGGGAGCTGTTTTTT. This encodes CASSYIREGLGELFF.

The chain employs TRBV28 and TRBJ2-3; TRBD2 might be the D (5 bases). Trimming shortened V by 3 bases and J by 1 base, and 23 bases separated the two germline ends. Germline V gene data show CDR1 as MDHEN and CDR2 as SYDVKM. This CDR3 is built from 19 residues. CDR3 amino acids: CASSFSTILGPGRTDTQYF. In DNA, the CDR3 is TGTGCCAGCAGTTTTTCGACTATTTTGGGCCCTGGTCGCACAGATACGCAGTATTTT.

The chain carries TRBV28 and TRBJ2-1; D tentatively fits TRBD1 or TRBD2 (5 bases each). Trimming stripped 7 bases from V and 7 bases from J, with 20 bases between. The V gene's germline CDR1 is MDHEN and CDR2 SYDVKM. CDR3 length: 15 amino acids. This chain's CDR3 is CASKLDSGGMNEQFF. Written as DNA, the CDR3 is TGTGCCAGCAAACTAGACAGTGGTGGGATGAATGAGCAGTTCTTC.

The rearrangement links TRBV20-1 to TRBJ1-5; a possible D gene is TRBD1 (5 bases). Germline loops: CDR1 DFQATT, CDR2 SNEGSKA (reference sequence). This CDR3 comprises 14 residues. The V gene lost 2 bases and the J gene lost 6 bases, with 14 bases spanning the gap. The CDR3 protein is CSARTQIGGQPQHF. As DNA, the CDR3 is TGCAGTGCTAGAACCCAGATCGGGGGTCAGCCCCAGCATTTT.

V gene TRBV5-1 combines with J gene TRBJ2-5; the match to TRBD1 covers 10 bases. Per the germline V gene, CDR1 is SGHRS and CDR2 is YFSETQ. The V gene end was trimmed by 0 bases and the J gene end by 5 bases; junction bases not matched to a gene: 13. This CDR3 is built from 18 residues. CDR3 sequence: CASSLGAVGDRGRETQYF. In nucleotides, the CDR3 is TGCGCCAGCAGCTTGGGCGCGGTCGGGGACAGGGGTCGGGAGACCCAGTACTTC.

This clonotype was counted a few times. The chain carries TRBV7-8 and TRBJ2-7; 7 bases map to TRBD2. The V and J ends lost 4 bases and 2 bases, in that order; junction bases with no gene match: 5. Per germline, CDR1 SGHVS and CDR2 FQNEAQ. The CDR3 consists of 14 residues. Here the CDR3 DNA reads TGTGCCAGCAGCTACCTAGCGGATCCCTACGAGCAGTACTTC. It is translated as CASSYLADPYEQYF. The variable domain in full, with the rest retrieved from reference TRBV7-8 and TRBJ2-7, is GAGVSQSPRYKVAKRGQDVALRCDPISGHVSLFWYQQALGQGPEFLTYFQNEAQLDKSGLPSDRFFAERPEGSVSTLKIQRTQQEDSAVYLCASSYLADPYEQYFGPGTRLTVT.

This rearrangement joins TRBV6-2 or TRBV6-3 to TRBJ1-2; TRBD1 agrees at 8 bases. Looked up from germline, CDR1 is MNHEY and CDR2 is SVGEGT. Trimming cost V 6 bases and J 8 bases; bases outside gene matches: 5. The CDR3 runs 12 residues. CDR3 region: CASRGTGTGYTF. The CDR3 DNA reads as TGTGCCAGCAGAGGGACAGGAACGGGCTACACCTTC.

The table lists this clonotype with a few counts. The genes are TRBV7-9 and TRBJ2-7; the match to TRBD1 covers 7 bases. CDR1 and CDR2 from the germline V gene are SEHNR and FQNEAQ (reference sequence). The CDR3 is made up of 15 amino acids. The V gene end was trimmed by 5 bases and the J gene end by 2 bases; junction bases not matched to a gene: 9. The CDR3 loop reads CASSDSRDRAYEQYF. The CDR3 coding sequence is TGTGCCAGCAGCGATAGCCGGGACAGAGCCTACGAGCAGTACTTC.